These 20 T cell receptor beta chains came from one sample sequenced in a study of graft-versus-host responses after intestinal transplantation (TCRdb year 2021). The library was produced with the immunoSEQ multiplex PCR assay. The table was pulled from immuneACCESS by TCRdb, which kept in-frame rearrangements only. Such tables lose some clones; where checked, under half of the loss comes from unresolved V genes, and the rest has no known cause. In this sample the table shows 90,000 to 120,000 clones, about nine tenths of which occur a single time. The ten most abundant clones make up roughly 0.71% of the sample. Interpreted using the paper, the time point label stands for: cells obtained before transplantation from donor or recipient. Their antigen targets remain unknown. The specimen was unstimulated CD4+ T cells sorted from spleen or lymph node cells, collected before transplant. These receptors originate from a human donor who was the organ donor for an intestinal transplant.

This chain links TRBV28 with TRBJ1-2; 10 bases map to TRBD1. The CDR3 length is 12 residues. CDR1 MDHEN and CDR2 SYDVKM come from the germline V gene. With V trimmed by 6 bases and J by 6 bases, 1 base remained unmatched. The CDR3 protein is CASRGQGDGYTF. The CDR3 DNA reads TGTGCCAGCAGAGGACAGGGGGATGGCTACACCTTC.

The chain couples TRBV12-5 to TRBJ1-3; TRBD1 matches at 9 bases. CDR1 and CDR2 (germline): LGHNT, FRNRAP. Unmatched junction bases numbered 14, after V lost 2 bases and J lost 0 bases. The CDR3 runs to 20 residues. CDR3 loop: CASGLKVYRGLQSSGNTIYF. The CDR3 DNA sequence: TGTGCTAGTGGTTTGAAGGTATACAGGGGGCTTCAGAGCTCTGGAAACACCATATATTTT.

With regard to this clone: Its ends do not fully match the called genes, so a read error is possible. The gene calls are TRBV11-2 and TRBJ1-1, with a possible D match to TRBD1 (5 bases). The CDR3 is made up of 14 amino acids. The germline CDR1 and CDR2 sequences are SGHAT and FQNNGV. The CDR3 region is CASSFSEGNSEAFF. CDR3 sequence (DNA): TGTGCCAGCAGCTTTTCGGAGGGGAACTCTGAAGCTTTCTTT.

CDR3 sequence reads: CAWRTSGNTGELFF. The CDR3 nucleotides are TGTGCCTGGAGAACTAGCGGAAACACCGGGGAGCTGTTTTTT. This sequence joins TRBV30 and TRBJ2-2; 8 bases fit TRBD2. The V gene's germline CDR1 is GTSNPN and CDR2 SVGIG (reference sequence). Trimming at V came to 3 bases and at J to 2 bases, leaving 2 bases not matched to a gene. CDR3 length: 14 amino acids.

The rearrangement uses TRBV11-3 and TRBJ2-1; 14 bases are a match to TRBD2. Unmatched junction bases numbered 13, after V lost 5 bases and J lost 7 bases. This CDR3 is built from 18 residues. Germline loops: CDR1 SGHNT, CDR2 YENEEA. In nucleotides, the CDR3 is TGTGCCAGCAGCCCCCTAGAGACTAGCGGGAGGGCCGGGAATGAGCAGTTCTTC. Translation: CASSPLETSGRAGNEQFF.

This chain links TRBV6-5 with TRBJ1-2; no firm D call. Per germline, CDR1 MNHEY and CDR2 SVGAGI. Trimming left V 4 bases short and J 5 bases short, with 20 bases between. This CDR3 region has 16 residues. The CDR3 spells CASSSVIPAIGYGYTF. The CDR3 bases are TGTGCCAGCAGTTCAGTAATCCCTGCGATAGGGTATGGCTACACCTTC.

This clone was recorded a few times. The rearrangement joins TRBV2 to TRBJ1-5; D remains ambiguous. This CDR3 is built from 17 residues. Germline V gene lookup returns CDR1 SNHLY and CDR2 FYNNEI. V lost 6 bases and J 1 base, leaving 19 bases between the germline ends. In nucleotides, the CDR3 is TGTGCCAGCAGACTAGACCGGGCTCCGGGGAGCAATCAGCCCCAGCATTTT. Translating gives CASRLDRAPGSNQPQHF.

The chain has TRBV6-1 and TRBJ1-2; 10 bases are a match to TRBD1. Germline CDR1 is MNHNS and CDR2 is SASEGT. Germline trimming cut 0 bases from V and 6 bases from J; bases unmatched to any gene: 7. The CDR3 has 16 amino acids. The CDR3 reads CASSEARQGARHGYTF. CDR3 sequence (DNA): TGTGCCAGCAGTGAAGCGAGACAGGGGGCTCGCCATGGCTACACCTTC.

In its sample, this clone was seen once. This sequence joins TRBV5-1 and TRBJ2-1, with D possibly being TRBD1 (5 bases). The CDR3 contains 14 residues. Between the trimmed V and J ends, which lost 3 bases and 2 bases, there was a span of 9 bases. Germline values: CDR1 SGHRS, CDR2 YFSETQ. The CDR3 bases are TGCGCCAGCAGCTCTAGGGGCCCCTACAATGAGCAGTTCTTC. It is translated as CASSSRGPYNEQFF.

V usage is TRBV5-8 and J usage is TRBJ1-5; D unclear. This CDR3 spans 15 amino acids. Trimming cost V 5 bases and J 3 bases, with 15 bases left between them. CDR1 SGHTS and CDR2 YDEGEE come from the germline V gene. The CDR3, as DNA: TGTGCCAGCAGGTTTGCGTTGTACTCCAATCAGCCCCAGCATTTT. Protein: CASRFALYSNQPQHF. The variable domain in full, completed from reference TRBV5-8 and TRBJ1-5, reads EAGVTQSPTHLIKTRGQQATLRCSPISGHTSVYWYQQALGLGLQFLLWYDEGEERNRGNFPPRFSGRQFPNYSSELNVNALELEDSALYLCASRFALYSNQPQHFGDGTRLSIL.

The chain links TRBV27 to TRBJ1-2; a weak D match, TRBD1 (6 bases). V was shortened by 8 bases and J by 8 bases, with 21 bases between the two germline ends. There are 14 residues in the CDR3. CDR1 and CDR2 (germline): MNHEY, SMNVEV (reference sequence). This CDR3 reads CASGGKERGRGYTF. In DNA, the CDR3 is TGTGCCAGCGGCGGTAAGGAGCGGGGGCGAGGCTACACCTTC.

The gene calls are TRBV6-1 and TRBJ1-5; TRBD1 might be the D (6 bases). This CDR3 contains 13 residues. CDR1 is MNHNS and CDR2 is SASEGT in the germline V gene. Between the trimmed V and J ends, which lost 10 bases and 5 bases, there was a span of 15 bases. CDR3 residues: CATKGRGHQPQHF. DNA of the CDR3: TGTGCCACCAAGGGCAGGGGCCATCAGCCCCAGCATTTT.

The V and J genes are TRBV21-1 and TRBJ2-5; the table's D gene call, TRBD1, was not cross checked with the DNA. TRBV21-1 is a pseudogene. This CDR3 comprises 18 residues. CDR3 sequence reads: CASSKGGTLTGVRETQYF. CDR3 bases: TGTGCCAGCAGCAAAGGAGGTACGTTGACAGGGGTCCGTGAGACCCAGTACTTC.

This clone was counted a few times. The chain combines TRBV10-3 with TRBJ1-1; maybe TRBD1 (5 bases). The CDR3 length is 13 residues. With 3 bases removed from V and 4 bases from J, the gap between germline ends came to 9 bases. Germline loops: CDR1 ENHRY, CDR2 SYGVKD. For the CDR3, the DNA is TGTGCCATCAGTGAACGGGACGGCACTGAAGCTTTCTTT. This encodes CAISERDGTEAFF.

The chain joins TRBV28 to TRBJ2-5; 8 bases line up with TRBD2. Germline CDR1 and CDR2: MDHEN and SYDVKM. J lost 4 bases, V lost 4 bases, and 2 bases had no gene match. This CDR3 spans 13 amino acids. The CDR3 DNA follows: TGTGCCAGCAGTTACCTAGCGGGAGAGACCCAGTACTTC. Translating it yields CASSYLAGETQYF.

Details on this clone: In the same sample, other DNA sequences code for this CDR3. V usage is TRBV11-2 and J usage is TRBJ2-7; the D gene is possibly TRBD2 (6 bases). Per germline, CDR1 SGHAT and CDR2 FQNNGV. The CDR3 loop spans 18 amino acids. The V and J ends lost 3 bases and 0 bases respectively, with 21 bases between them. This CDR3 reads CASSLRLTGGGNSYEQYF. Written as DNA, the CDR3 is TGTGCCAGCAGCTTGAGACTAACGGGTGGGGGGAACTCCTACGAGCAGTACTTC.

The gene calls are TRBV27 and TRBJ1-2; 9 positions match TRBD1. V lost 3 bases to trimming and J lost 8 bases; unmatched junction nucleotides: 7. Germline V gene lookup returns CDR1 MNHEY and CDR2 SMNVEV (reference sequence). There are 14 residues in the CDR3. Here the CDR3 reads CASSLRGQGGGYTF. The DNA for the CDR3 is TGTGCCAGCAGTTTGAGGGGACAGGGCGGGGGCTACACCTTC.

The chain links TRBV5-1 to TRBJ1-2; D may be TRBD1 (6 bases). CDR1 and CDR2 from the germline V gene are SGHRS and YFSETQ. This CDR3 is built from 12 residues. V was trimmed by 3 bases and J by 4 bases, leaving 7 bases between them. CDR3 nucleotides: TGCGCCAGCAGCTGGGACACCTATGGCTACACCTTC. It is translated as CASSWDTYGYTF.

The chain carries TRBV11-2 and TRBJ1-3; D is undetermined. The germline V gene has CDR1 SGHAT and CDR2 FQNNGV. Deletions cut 5 bases from V and 7 bases from J, with 15 bases between. The CDR3 totals 14 residues. The CDR3 sequence: CASSPSGGSNTIYF. The CDR3 nucleotides are TGTGCCAGCAGCCCCTCAGGAGGTTCTAACACCATATATTTT.

The gene calls are TRBV7-3 and TRBJ2-1; D might be TRBD2 (6 bases). The V gene lost 3 bases and the J gene lost 6 bases, with 15 bases spanning the gap. CDR1 SGHTA and CDR2 FQGTGA come from the germline V gene. The CDR3 runs 15 residues. CDR3 region: CASSFTGTASNEQFF. CDR3 in DNA: TGTGCCAGCAGCTTCACGGGGACTGCCAGCAATGAGCAGTTCTTC.